This entry describes one TCR beta chain. No antigen is known for it. The data are from a study of OX40 agonist ivuxolimab in advanced cancers. Across the study: At approximately 83% male, the cohort had a mean age of approximately 64 years, ranging from about 23 to 79. Study-wide results and caveats: Some patients who did not respond also had low normalized T-cell clonal expansion. At doses 0.1 to 3.0 mg/kg, CD4+ and CD8+ clones expanded.

Patients who had autoimmune disease history or got systemic immunosuppression were left out. TCRdb keeps only in-frame clones here, not all; method: immunoSEQ multiplex PCR. The repertoire has 100,000 or so clones, approximately 90% of them found once; the top ten carry 0.82%. The source material was CD4+ or CD8+ T cells sorted from blood, sampled in a trial of the OX40 agonist ivuxolimab. The clonotype was recovered from an adult with an advanced solid tumor such as melanoma, head and neck, liver or kidney cancer.

The CDR3 nucleotides read TGTGCCAGTGCACCAAGTAGCGGGATCACAGATACGCAGTATTTT. It encodes CASAPSSGITDTQYF. This chain connects TRBV19 to TRBJ2-3; the match to TRBD2 covers 8 bases. V was clipped by 8 bases and J by 2 bases; unmatched bases: 9. The CDR3 consists of 15 residues. The germline V gene encodes CDR1 LNHDA and CDR2 SQIVND (reference sequence).